The subject of this entry is one TCR beta chain. Its antigen is still unknown. The sample is drawn from a study of blood T cells in healthy people across ages. The study, taken as a whole, reports: Roughly linear declines in TCR beta diversity per million T cells occurred with age. Comparison with aged donors showed that long-lived donors had more naive CD4+ cells and higher diversity.

The second PCR ran about 6 to 12 cycles with a sample-barcoded 5' primer and J-beta primers. In TCRdb, the 5' RACE reads were re-called with MiXCR into one record per CDR3 protein. The sample yields 700,000 to 850,000 distinct CDR3 sequences, 30% to 45% seen once. The sample providers were healthy Caucasian people from Russia, aged about 6 to 95. The CDR3 consists of 14 residues. Looked up from germline, CDR1 is DFQATT and CDR2 is SNEGSKA (reference sequence). V was clipped by 1 base and J by 2 bases, with 11 bases between them. The TCR comes from a man aged 18 to 29 in good health. Sequenced material: blood. J is TRBJ1-2 and V is TRBV20-1; D ambiguous. The CDR3 loop reads CSARGQEANYGYTF. In DNA form, the CDR3 reads TGCAGTGCTAGAGGCCAGGAGGCCAACTATGGCTACACCTTC.